These 7 T cell receptor beta chains were sequenced from one sample in a study of T cells in Graves' hyperthyroidism and ophthalmopathy (dated by TCRdb to the late 2010s). The protocol used for the library was multiplex PCR. The sample was run on an Illumina HiSeq 2000. Amplification of TCR beta CDR3 regions was carried out from RNA transcripts. The first round of RT-PCR for the TCR CDR3 was performed with the HTBI primer set and the Qiagen OneStep RT-PCR kit. The raw public reads went through TCRdb reprocessing: fastp at Q25, MiXCR clone calling, in-frame beta chains kept. Every entry covers one CDR3 protein and lists the most common genes and DNA from its rows. Within this sample are 200,000 to 250,000 distinct CDR3 sequences, with 15% to 20% of them counted one time only. The ten largest clones take up around 47% of the sample. Specimen: blood. The receptors stem from a man aged 40-49 years with Graves' hyperthyroidism.

The chain has TRBV7-9 and TRBJ1-4; no definite D call. Trimming removed 5 bases from V and 7 bases from J, with 11 bases in between. The germline V gene has CDR1 SEHNR and CDR2 FQNEAQ (reference sequence). This CDR3 spans 13 amino acids. CDR3 nucleotides: TGTGCCAGCAGCAAGGCCTCGGCTGAAAAACTGTTTTTT. It encodes CASSKASAEKLFF. The entire variable domain, with the rest obtained from reference TRBV7-9 and TRBJ1-4, is as follows: DTGVSQNPRHKITKRGQNVTFRCDPISEHNRLYWYRQTLGQGPEFLTYFQNEAQLEKSRLLSDRFSAERPKGSFSTLEIQRTEQGDSAMYLCASSKASAEKLFFGSGTQLSVL.

This clonotype has at least ten counts. V usage is TRBV20-1 and J usage is TRBJ2-1; TRBD2 matches at 14 bases. V was pared by 4 bases and J by 4 bases, with 6 bases of the junction left unmatched. CDR3 length equals 16 residues. In germline, CDR1 is DFQATT, CDR2 SNEGSKA (reference sequence). CDR3 in amino acids: CSAIRTSGGFYNEQFF. CDR3 DNA sequence: TGCAGTGCTATCCGGACTAGCGGGGGGTTTTACAATGAGCAGTTCTTC.

This clonotype is a singleton in its sample. The chain links TRBV28 to TRBJ2-1; D remains unclear. The germline V and J ends were trimmed by 6 bases and 3 bases, with 18 bases remaining between them. This CDR3 is built from 16 residues. Germline V gene data show CDR1 as MDHEN and CDR2 as SYDVKM. CDR3 in amino acids: CASSSSFSSSYNEQFF. CDR3 DNA sequence: TGTGCCAGCAGCTCAAGCTTTTCGTCTAGCTACAATGAGCAGTTCTTC.

This clonotype was seen a handful of times. This chain connects TRBV6-5 to TRBJ1-1, with D uncertain. The V gene lost 2 bases and the J gene lost 8 bases, with 6 bases spanning the gap. The germline V gene has CDR1 MNHEY and CDR2 SVGAGI. The CDR3 consists of 11 residues. The CDR3 DNA sequence: TGTGCCAGCAGTTACGGAGGAGAAGCTTTCTTT. Translation: CASSYGGEAFF.

This clonotype appeared a few times. The CDR3 end shows no conserved phenylalanine or tryptophan, and so a read error is likely. The V and J genes are TRBV2 and TRBJ1-3; 7 nucleotides align to TRBD1. Germline values: CDR1 SNHLY, CDR2 FYNNEI. V lost 8 bases to trimming and J lost 4 bases; unmatched junction nucleotides: 2. The CDR3 has 12 residues. CDR3 protein: CASEGQGNTIYL. The CDR3 coding sequence is TGTGCCAGCGAGGGACAGGGAAACACCATATATCTT.

This clonotype was recorded a few times. The chain recombines TRBV5-8 with TRBJ1-5; no definite D call. This CDR3 is built from 15 residues. Germline assignment: CDR1 SGHTS and CDR2 YDEGEE. V gave up 0 bases and J gave up 6 bases, with 13 bases separating them. This CDR3 is CASSLGWGAGQPQHF. The CDR3 DNA follows: TGTGCCAGCAGCTTGGGTTGGGGTGCAGGTCAGCCCCAGCATTTT.

The sample holds many counts of this clonotype. CDR3 sequence reads: CASRARTQTQYF. The CDR3 region has the DNA TGTGCCAGCAGGGCGAGGACCCAGACCCAGTACTTC. V gene TRBV6-1 combines with J gene TRBJ2-5; no reliable D call. The CDR3 totals 12 residues. Germline CDR1 MNHNS, CDR2 SASEGT. V was pared by 6 bases and J by 6 bases, with 11 bases between.